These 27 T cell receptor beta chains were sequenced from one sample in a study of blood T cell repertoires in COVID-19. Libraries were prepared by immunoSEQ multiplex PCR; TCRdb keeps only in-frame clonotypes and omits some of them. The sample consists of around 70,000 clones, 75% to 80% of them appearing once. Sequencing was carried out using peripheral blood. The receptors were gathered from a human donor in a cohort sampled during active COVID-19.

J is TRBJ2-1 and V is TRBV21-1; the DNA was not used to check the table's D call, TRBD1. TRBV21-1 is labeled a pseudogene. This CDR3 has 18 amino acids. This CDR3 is CASNPCSLRDRGSSEQFF. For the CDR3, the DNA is TGTGCCAGCAACCCCTGCAGCCTACGGGACAGGGGCAGTTCTGAGCAGTTCTTC.

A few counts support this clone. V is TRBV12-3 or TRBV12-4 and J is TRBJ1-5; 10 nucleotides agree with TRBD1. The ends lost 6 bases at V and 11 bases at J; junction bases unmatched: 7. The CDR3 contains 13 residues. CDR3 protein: CASSPGQGVAQHF. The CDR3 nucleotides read TGTGCCAGCAGCCCAGGACAGGGGGTGGCCCAGCATTTT.

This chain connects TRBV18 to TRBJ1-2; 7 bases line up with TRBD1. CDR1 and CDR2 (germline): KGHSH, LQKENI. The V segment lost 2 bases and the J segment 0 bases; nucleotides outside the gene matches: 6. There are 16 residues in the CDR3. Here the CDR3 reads CASSPETGTSNYGYTF. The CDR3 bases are TGTGCCAGCTCACCAGAGACAGGGACCTCTAACTATGGCTACACCTTC.

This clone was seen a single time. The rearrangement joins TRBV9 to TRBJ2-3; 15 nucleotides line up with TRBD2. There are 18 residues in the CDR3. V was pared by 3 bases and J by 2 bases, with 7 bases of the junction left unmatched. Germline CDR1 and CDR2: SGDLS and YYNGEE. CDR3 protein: CASSGGGTSGRITDTQYF. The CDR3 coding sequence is TGTGCCAGCAGCGGTGGGGGGACTAGCGGGAGGATCACAGATACGCAGTATTTT.

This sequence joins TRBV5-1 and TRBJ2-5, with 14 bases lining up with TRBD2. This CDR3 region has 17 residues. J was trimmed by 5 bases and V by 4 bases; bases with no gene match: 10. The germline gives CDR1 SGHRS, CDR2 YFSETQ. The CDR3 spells CASSSSGTSGSGETQYF. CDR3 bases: TGCGCCAGCAGCAGCTCCGGGACTAGCGGGAGCGGGGAGACCCAGTACTTC. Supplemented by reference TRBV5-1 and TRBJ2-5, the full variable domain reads KAGVTQTPRYLIKTRGQQVTLSCSPISGHRSVSWYQQTPGQGLQFLFEYFSETQRNKGNFPGRFSGRQFSNSRSEMNVSTLELGDSALYLCASSSSGTSGSGETQYFGPGTRLLVL.

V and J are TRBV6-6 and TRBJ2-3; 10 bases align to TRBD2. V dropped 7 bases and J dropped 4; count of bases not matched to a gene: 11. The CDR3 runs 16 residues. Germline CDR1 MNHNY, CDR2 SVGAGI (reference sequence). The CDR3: CASTIPAGGGADTQYF. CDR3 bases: TGTGCCAGCACCATCCCAGCGGGAGGGGGGGCAGATACGCAGTATTTT.

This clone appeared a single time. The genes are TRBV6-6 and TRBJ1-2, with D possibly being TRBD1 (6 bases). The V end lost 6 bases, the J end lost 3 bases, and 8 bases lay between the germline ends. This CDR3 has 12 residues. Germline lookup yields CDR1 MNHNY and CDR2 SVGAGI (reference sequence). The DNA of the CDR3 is TGTGCCAGCAGCTGGACAGACTATGGCTACACCTTC. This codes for CASSWTDYGYTF.

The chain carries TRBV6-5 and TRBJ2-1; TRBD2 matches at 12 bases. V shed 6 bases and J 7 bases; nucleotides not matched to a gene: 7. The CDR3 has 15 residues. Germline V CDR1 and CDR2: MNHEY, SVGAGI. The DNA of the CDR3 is TGTGCCAGCAGGCCCGGACTAGCGGGATTAAATGAGCAGTTCTTC. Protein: CASRPGLAGLNEQFF.

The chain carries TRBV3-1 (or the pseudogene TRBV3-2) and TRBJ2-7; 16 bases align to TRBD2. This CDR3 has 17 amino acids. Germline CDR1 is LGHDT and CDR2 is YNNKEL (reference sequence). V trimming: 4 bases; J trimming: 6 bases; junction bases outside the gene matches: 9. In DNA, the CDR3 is TGTGCCAGCAGCCCTCAAGGGACTAGCGGGAGGGCCGGCGAGCAGTACTTC. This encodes CASSPQGTSGRAGEQYF.

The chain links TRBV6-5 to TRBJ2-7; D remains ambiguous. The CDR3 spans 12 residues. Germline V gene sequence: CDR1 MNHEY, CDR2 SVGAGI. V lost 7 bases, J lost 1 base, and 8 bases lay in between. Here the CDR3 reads CASTERSYEQYF. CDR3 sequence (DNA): TGTGCCAGCACCGAACGGTCCTACGAGCAGTACTTC.

CDR3 in amino acids: CASSQDPRTSGTYEQYF. The CDR3 coding sequence is TGTGCCAGCAGCCAAGACCCCCGGACTAGCGGGACATACGAGCAGTACTTC. J is TRBJ2-7 and V is TRBV3-1 (or the pseudogene TRBV3-2); TRBD2 matches 12 bases. Per germline, CDR1 LGHDT and CDR2 YNNKEL (reference sequence). The CDR3 sequence is 17 residues long. With V trimmed by 0 bases and J by 4 bases, 7 bases remained unmatched.

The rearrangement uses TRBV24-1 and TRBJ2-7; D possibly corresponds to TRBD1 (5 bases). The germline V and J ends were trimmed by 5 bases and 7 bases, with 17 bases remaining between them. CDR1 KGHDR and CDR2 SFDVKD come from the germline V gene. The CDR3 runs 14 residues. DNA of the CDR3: TGTGCCACCAGTGGGGGTGCAGGGCAGGGAGAGCAGTACTTC. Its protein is CATSGGAGQGEQYF.

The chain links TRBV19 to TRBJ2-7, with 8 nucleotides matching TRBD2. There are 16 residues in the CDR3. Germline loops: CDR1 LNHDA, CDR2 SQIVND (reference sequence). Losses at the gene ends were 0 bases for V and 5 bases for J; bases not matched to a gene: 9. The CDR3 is CASSIDHGGRTNEQYF. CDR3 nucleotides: TGTGCCAGTAGTATAGATCATGGCGGGAGGACTAACGAGCAGTACTTC. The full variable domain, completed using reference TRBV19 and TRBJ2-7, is DGGITQSPKYLFRKEGQNVTLSCEQNLNHDAMYWYRQDPGQGLRLIYYSQIVNDFQKGDIAEGYSVSREKKESFPLTVTSAQKNPTAFYLCASSIDHGGRTNEQYFGPGTRLTVT.

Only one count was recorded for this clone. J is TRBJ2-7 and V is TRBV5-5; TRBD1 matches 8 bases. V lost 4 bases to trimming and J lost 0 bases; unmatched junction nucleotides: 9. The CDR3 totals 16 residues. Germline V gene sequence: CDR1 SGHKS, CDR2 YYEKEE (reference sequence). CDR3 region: CASSPSPGQASYEQYF. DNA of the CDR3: TGTGCCAGCAGCCCTTCCCCGGGACAGGCCTCCTACGAGCAGTACTTC.

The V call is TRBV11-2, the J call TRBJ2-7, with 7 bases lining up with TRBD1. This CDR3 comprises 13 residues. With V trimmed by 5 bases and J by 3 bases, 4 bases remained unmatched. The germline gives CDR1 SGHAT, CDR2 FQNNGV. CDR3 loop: CASSRDSLYEQYF. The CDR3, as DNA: TGTGCCAGCAGCCGGGACAGCCTCTACGAGCAGTACTTC.

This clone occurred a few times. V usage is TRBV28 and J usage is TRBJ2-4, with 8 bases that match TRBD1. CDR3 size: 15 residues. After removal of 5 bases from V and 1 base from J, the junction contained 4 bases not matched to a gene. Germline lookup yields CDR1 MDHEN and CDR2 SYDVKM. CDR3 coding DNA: TGTGCCAGCAGTATCCAGGGGGCGGCCAAAAACATTCAGTACTTC. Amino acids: CASSIQGAAKNIQYF. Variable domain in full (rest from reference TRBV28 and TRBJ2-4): DVKVTQSSRYLVKRTGEKVFLECVQDMDHENMFWYRQDPGLGLRLIYFSYDVKMKEKGDIPEGYSVSREKKERFSLILESASTNQTSMYLCASSIQGAAKNIQYFGAGTRLSVL.

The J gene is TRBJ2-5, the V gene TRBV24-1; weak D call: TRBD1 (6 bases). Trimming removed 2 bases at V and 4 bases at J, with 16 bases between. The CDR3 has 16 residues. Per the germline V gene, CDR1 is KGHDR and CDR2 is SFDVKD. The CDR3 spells CATSDSGTPRVETQYF. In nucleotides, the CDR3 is TGTGCCACCAGTGATTCGGGGACACCCCGGGTAGAGACCCAGTACTTC.

CDR3 nucleotide sequence: TGTGCCAGTAGTACCCGATTCAGGGGGTCCACCTACGAGCAGTACTTC. Its translation is CASSTRFRGSTYEQYF. The chain combines TRBV19 with TRBJ2-7; TRBD1 matches 7 bases. The junction had 11 bases not matched to a gene; V was cut back by 4 bases and J by 2 bases. CDR1 is LNHDA and CDR2 is SQIVND in the germline V gene (reference sequence). This CDR3 contains 16 residues.

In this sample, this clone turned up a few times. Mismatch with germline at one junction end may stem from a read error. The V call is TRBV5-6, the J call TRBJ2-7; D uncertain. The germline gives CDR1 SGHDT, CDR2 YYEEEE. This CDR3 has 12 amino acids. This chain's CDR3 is CASSQLHHPPDF. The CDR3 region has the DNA TGTGCCAGCAGCCAACTCCACCATCCTCCCGATTTC.

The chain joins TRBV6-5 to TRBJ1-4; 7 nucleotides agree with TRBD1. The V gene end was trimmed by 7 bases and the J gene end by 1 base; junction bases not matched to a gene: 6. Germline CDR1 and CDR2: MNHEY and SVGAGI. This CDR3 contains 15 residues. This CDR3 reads CASTTGTVTNEKLFF. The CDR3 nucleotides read TGTGCCAGCACCACCGGGACAGTAACTAATGAAAAACTGTTTTTT.

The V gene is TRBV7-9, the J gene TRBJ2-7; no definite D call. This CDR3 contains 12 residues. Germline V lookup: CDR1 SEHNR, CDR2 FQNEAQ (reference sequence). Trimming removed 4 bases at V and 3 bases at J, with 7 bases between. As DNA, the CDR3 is TGTGCCAGCAGCTGGGCAGGCTACGAGCAGTACTTC. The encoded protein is CASSWAGYEQYF.

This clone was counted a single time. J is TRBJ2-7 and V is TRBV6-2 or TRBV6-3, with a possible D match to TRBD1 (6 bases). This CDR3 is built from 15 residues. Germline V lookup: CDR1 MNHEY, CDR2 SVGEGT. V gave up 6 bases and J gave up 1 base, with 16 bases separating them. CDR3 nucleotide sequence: TGTGCCAGCAGCAATGGTGGACAGCTGTCCTACGAGCAGTACTTC. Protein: CASSNGGQLSYEQYF.

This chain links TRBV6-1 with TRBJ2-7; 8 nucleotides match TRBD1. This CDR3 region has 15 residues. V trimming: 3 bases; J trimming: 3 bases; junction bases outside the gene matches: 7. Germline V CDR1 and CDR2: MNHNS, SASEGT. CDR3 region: CASSDPRGTGYEQYF. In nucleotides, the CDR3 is TGTGCCAGCAGTGACCCTAGGGGGACAGGCTACGAGCAGTACTTC.

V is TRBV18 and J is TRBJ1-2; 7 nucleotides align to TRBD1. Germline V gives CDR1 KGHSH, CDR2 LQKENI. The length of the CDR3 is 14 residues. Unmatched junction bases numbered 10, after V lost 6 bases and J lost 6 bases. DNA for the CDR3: TGTGCCAGCTCGTCGATACAGGGGCGGGATGGCTACACCTTC. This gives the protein CASSSIQGRDGYTF.

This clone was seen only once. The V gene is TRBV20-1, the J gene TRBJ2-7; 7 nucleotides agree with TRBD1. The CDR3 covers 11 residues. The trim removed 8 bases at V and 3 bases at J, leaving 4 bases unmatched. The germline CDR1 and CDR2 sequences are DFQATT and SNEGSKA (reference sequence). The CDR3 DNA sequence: TGCAGTACAACAGGGGACTACGAGCAGTACTTC. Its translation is CSTTGDYEQYF.

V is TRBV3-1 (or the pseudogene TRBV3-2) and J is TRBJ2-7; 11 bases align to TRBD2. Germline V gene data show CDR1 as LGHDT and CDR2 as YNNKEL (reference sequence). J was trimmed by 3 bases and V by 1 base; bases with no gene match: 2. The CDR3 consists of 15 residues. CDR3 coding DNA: TGTGCCAGCAGCCAAGCAACTAGCGGGAGCTACGAGCAGTACTTC. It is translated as CASSQATSGSYEQYF.

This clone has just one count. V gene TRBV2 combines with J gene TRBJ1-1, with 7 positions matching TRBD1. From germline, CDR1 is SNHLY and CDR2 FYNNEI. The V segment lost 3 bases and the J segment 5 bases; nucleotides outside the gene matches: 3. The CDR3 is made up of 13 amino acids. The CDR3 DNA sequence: TGTGCCAGCAGTGAGAGGGGGCAAACTGAAGCTTTCTTT. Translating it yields CASSERGQTEAFF.